The 24 T cell receptor beta chains presented below share a single source sample, sequenced in a study of neoadjuvant nivolumab and ipilimumab in lung cancer (dated by TCRdb to 2020 to 2022). The library was made by the immunoSEQ multiplex PCR assay. In its TCRdb copy, this immuneACCESS table keeps in-frame sequences only and misses some clones. Where compared with another copy, unresolved V genes explain less than half of these, and the others have no known cause. A total of about 20,000 clones appear in this sample, 76% of them only once. The ten largest clones represent about 8% of the sample. Interpreted using the paper, the time point label stands for: at surgical resection after neoadjuvant nivolumab +/- ipilimumab. The sequencing used tumor tissue, collected after neoadjuvant nivolumab, alone or with ipilimumab, at or shortly before surgery. The receptors originated from an adult with non-small cell lung cancer.

This clone was seen once. The V gene is TRBV5-1, the J gene TRBJ2-5; 7 bases match TRBD2. There are 14 residues in the CDR3. Germline CDR1 is SGHRS and CDR2 is YFSETQ. V gave up 3 bases and J gave up 1 base; unmatched junction bases: 3. The CDR3 region has the DNA TGCGCCAGCAGCTCTGGGACTATCCAAGAGACCCAGTACTTC. This translates into CASSSGTIQETQYF.

V gene TRBV27 combines with J gene TRBJ1-2, with D possibly matching TRBD1 (6 bases). The germline V gene has CDR1 MNHEY and CDR2 SMNVEV (reference sequence). The CDR3 covers 14 residues. Trimming left V 0 bases short and J 7 bases short, with 12 bases between. The CDR3 spells CASSLSKAGAGYTF. In nucleotides, the CDR3 is TGTGCCAGCAGTTTATCGAAGGCAGGGGCTGGCTACACCTTC.

CDR3 DNA sequence: TGTGCCAGCAGCACCCGGGACACCCCTAGCACAGATACGCAGTATTTT. Amino acid sequence: CASSTRDTPSTDTQYF. The chain couples TRBV9 to TRBJ2-3; D may be TRBD1 (6 bases). V lost 4 bases and J lost 0, with 15 bases in between. The germline CDR1 and CDR2 sequences are SGDLS and YYNGEE. The CDR3 has 16 residues.

The chain couples TRBV2 to TRBJ1-1; D not resolved. The germline gives CDR1 SNHLY, CDR2 FYNNEI. With 3 bases removed from V and 1 base from J, the gap between germline ends came to 6 bases. The CDR3 totals 13 residues. DNA for the CDR3: TGTGCCAGCAGTGAGTATGGGAACACTGAAGCTTTCTTT. Its translation is CASSEYGNTEAFF.

This clone has a handful of counts. The chain links TRBV6-5 to TRBJ2-7; unclear D gene. Germline-derived CDR1 and CDR2 are MNHEY and SVGAGI. The CDR3 is 14 residues long. V lost 5 bases, J lost 0 bases, and 11 bases lay in between. CDR3 amino acids: CASSRTDSSYEQYF. CDR3 coding DNA: TGTGCCAGCAGTCGGACGGATAGCTCCTACGAGCAGTACTTC.

The chain employs TRBV25-1 and TRBJ1-2, with D possibly TRBD1 on 5 matching bases. Per germline, CDR1 MGHDK and CDR2 SYGVNS. The V end was cut by 3 bases, the J end by 6 bases, with 11 bases between. The length of the CDR3 is 13 residues. In nucleotides, the CDR3 is TGTGCCAGCAGTGACGGGGGTCTTGATGGCTACACCTTC. The encoded protein is CASSDGGLDGYTF.

This clone came up a few times. The chain combines TRBV9 with TRBJ2-5, with 8 bases identical to TRBD2. The CDR3 has 18 residues. Germline loops: CDR1 SGDLS, CDR2 YYNGEE. The trim removed 3 bases at V and 1 base at J, leaving 14 bases unmatched. The CDR3 nucleotides are TGTGCCAGCAGCGAGGGCCCCACTCGCGGGGGGACCCAAGAGACCCAGTACTTC. It encodes CASSEGPTRGGTQETQYF.

On this clone itself: A junction boundary mismatches the germline segment, possibly from a read error. The gene calls are TRBV19 and TRBJ2-7, with D unresolved. From germline, CDR1 is LNHDA and CDR2 SQIVND (reference sequence). There are 14 residues in the CDR3. The CDR3 sequence is CVSSISGLAYEQYF. The CDR3 DNA reads as TGTGTCAGTAGTATATCAGGTTTGGCCTACGAGCAGTACTTC.

This chain links TRBV4-2 with TRBJ1-2, with D hard to call. V was cut by 0 bases and J by 8 bases, with 25 bases left in between. The germline V gene encodes CDR1 LGHNA and CDR2 YNFKEQ. The CDR3 extends over 18 amino acids. This CDR3 is CASSQDSSPPSKREGYTF. For the CDR3, the DNA is TGTGCCAGCAGCCAAGACTCAAGCCCGCCTAGTAAACGGGAGGGCTACACCTTC.

CDR3 protein: CASSRRPTSGGALPDTQYF. The CDR3 DNA sequence: TGTGCCAGCAGCCGCCGTCCGACTAGCGGGGGGGCCCTGCCAGATACGCAGTATTTT. The chain employs TRBV7-3 and TRBJ2-3; TRBD2 aligns across 14 bases. The CDR3 consists of 19 residues. The germline CDR1 and CDR2 sequences are SGHTA and FQGTGA. V shed 5 bases, J shed 4 bases, and the junction held 14 bases outside the gene matches. The complete variable domain, with remaining parts taken from reference TRBV7-3 and TRBJ2-3, reads GAGVSQTPSNKVTEKGKYVELRCDPISGHTALYWYRQSLGQGPEFLIYFQGTGAADDSGLPNDRFFAVRPEGSVSTLKIQRTERGDSAVYLCASSRRPTSGGALPDTQYFGPGTRLTVL.

This sequence joins TRBV6-1 and TRBJ1-6; D is ambiguous. Trimming shortened V by 4 bases and J by 1 base, and 8 bases separated the two germline ends. The CDR3 loop spans 15 amino acids. Germline CDR1 and CDR2: MNHNS and SASEGT. DNA of the CDR3: TGTGCCAGCAGTGTTGGGGAATCCTATAATTCACCCCTCCACTTT. This gives the protein CASSVGESYNSPLHF.

In this sample, this clone turned up once. The V call is TRBV19, the J call TRBJ1-2; 8 bases are shared with TRBD1. Germline trimming cut 10 bases from V and 2 bases from J; bases unmatched to any gene: 9. CDR3 length: 14 residues. From germline, CDR1 is LNHDA and CDR2 SQIVND (reference sequence). CDR3 region: CATRQGRNNYGYTF. The CDR3, as DNA: TGTGCCACCCGACAGGGGCGAAACAACTATGGCTACACCTTC.

This chain connects TRBV6-5 to TRBJ1-6; possible D gene TRBD1, 5 bases. Per germline, CDR1 MNHEY and CDR2 SVGAGI. Trimming removed 8 bases from V and 5 bases from J, with 10 bases in between. CDR3 length equals 13 residues. The CDR3 nucleotides read TGTGCCAGCCAGACAGTTAATAATTCACCCCTCCACTTT. This gives the protein CASQTVNNSPLHF.

The CDR3 DNA sequence: TGCAGCGTTGGAGAACACGGAACCTACGAGCAGTACTTC. This sequence encodes CSVGEHGTYEQYF. This chain joins TRBV29-1 and TRBJ2-7; D is ambiguous. The CDR3 consists of 13 residues. V was shortened by 4 bases and J by 2 bases, with 12 bases between the two germline ends. The germline V gene has CDR1 SQVTM and CDR2 ANQGSEA.

J is TRBJ1-1 and V is TRBV2; D remains ambiguous. From germline, CDR1 is SNHLY and CDR2 FYNNEI. With 6 bases removed from V and 3 bases from J, the gap between germline ends came to 11 bases. This CDR3 is built from 13 residues. CDR3 residues: CASRDALHTEAFF. The CDR3 nucleotides are TGTGCCAGCAGGGACGCGCTTCACACTGAAGCTTTCTTT.

The CDR3 DNA follows: TGTGCCAGCAGCTTAGAAGCGGTTAGCACAGATACGCAGTATTTT. This codes for CASSLEAVSTDTQYF. This sequence joins TRBV7-9 and TRBJ2-3, with D possibly matching TRBD2 (5 bases). The V and J ends lost 1 base and 0 bases respectively, with 8 bases between them. The germline V gene has CDR1 SEHNR and CDR2 FQNEAQ (reference sequence). The CDR3 runs to 15 residues. The variable domain in full, completed from reference TRBV7-9 and TRBJ2-3, reads DTGVSQNPRHKITKRGQNVTFRCDPISEHNRLYWYRQTLGQGPEFLTYFQNEAQLEKSRLLSDRFSAERPKGSFSTLEIQRTEQGDSAMYLCASSLEAVSTDTQYFGPGTRLTVL.

This chain joins TRBV6-1 and TRBJ1-2, with no clear D. V lost 2 bases and J 4 bases, leaving 8 bases between the germline ends. The CDR3 consists of 13 residues. Germline values: CDR1 MNHNS, CDR2 SASEGT. CDR3 in amino acids: CASSERGLYGYTF. The CDR3 DNA reads TGTGCCAGCAGTGAAAGAGGCCTCTATGGCTACACCTTC.

This clone was counted a few times. The V call is TRBV5-5, the J call TRBJ2-3, with D tentatively TRBD1 (6 bases). CDR3 length: 17 amino acids. With 1 base removed from V and 3 bases from J, the gap between germline ends came to 18 bases. The germline V gene encodes CDR1 SGHKS and CDR2 YYEKEE (reference sequence). The CDR3 region is CASSLPSAQGRTDTQYF. The CDR3 coding sequence is TGTGCCAGCAGCTTGCCGTCCGCACAGGGTCGAACAGATACGCAGTATTTT.

The rearrangement joins TRBV7-2 to TRBJ2-3; D unresolved. V was trimmed by 3 bases and J by 8 bases, leaving 9 bases between them. The CDR3 totals 12 residues. Germline assignment: CDR1 SGHTA and CDR2 FQGNSA. The CDR3 DNA reads TGTGCCAGCAGCTTCGGTGTTAGTACGCAGTATTTT. It codes for CASSFGVSTQYF.

This clone was seen more than once but under ten times. The chain couples TRBV6-1 to TRBJ2-2; D remains unclear. Trimming took off 3 bases at V and 2 bases at J, with 10 bases between the two ends. The CDR3 extends over 15 amino acids. Germline V gene sequence: CDR1 MNHNS, CDR2 SASEGT. The CDR3: CASSDNGVNTGELFF. DNA of the CDR3: TGTGCCAGCAGTGATAACGGAGTAAACACCGGGGAGCTGTTTTTT.

The chain links TRBV19 to TRBJ1-5; a possible D gene is TRBD1 (6 bases). V was trimmed by 8 bases and J by 7 bases, leaving 6 bases between them. Germline-derived CDR1 and CDR2 are LNHDA and SQIVND (reference sequence). The CDR3 has 10 amino acids. The CDR3 DNA reads as TGTGCCAGTGGGGGCCAGCCCCAGCATTTT. Protein: CASGGQPQHF.

V is TRBV12-5 and J is TRBJ1-6, with 9 nucleotides matching TRBD1. V gave up 2 bases and J gave up 9 bases; unmatched junction bases: 5. Germline lookup yields CDR1 LGHNT and CDR2 FRNRAP. The CDR3 length is 15 residues. In DNA form, the CDR3 reads TGTGCTAGTGGTTTGATGGACAGGGGCGGTTCACCCCTCCACTTT. It specifies CASGLMDRGGSPLHF.

On this clone itself: The junction differs from germline at one of its ends, possibly a read error. The rearrangement joins TRBV7-7 to TRBJ2-5; possibly TRBD2 for D (7 bases). The germline CDR1 and CDR2 sequences are SSHAT and FNYEAQ (reference sequence). This CDR3 comprises 14 residues. The CDR3 protein is CASSTGPGGETQYF. The CDR3 coding sequence is TGTGCTAGCAGTACAGGGCCGGGGGGAGAGACCCAGTACTTC. Variable domain in full (rest from reference TRBV7-7 and TRBJ2-5): GAGVSQSPRYKVTKRGQDVTLRCDPISSHATLYWYQQALGQGPEFLTYFNYEAQPDKSGLPSDRFSAERPEGSISTLTIQRTEQRDSAMYRCASSTGPGGETQYFGPGTRLLVL.

The rearrangement uses TRBV11-2 and TRBJ1-1, with D unclear. Trimming stripped 3 bases from V and 0 bases from J, with 14 bases between. The V gene's germline CDR1 is SGHAT and CDR2 FQNNGV. This CDR3 spans 16 amino acids. The CDR3 region has the DNA TGTGCCAGCAGCTTCGTCGGAGGGCGGCTGAACACTGAAGCTTTCTTT. Its translation: CASSFVGGRLNTEAFF.